Included here is one TCR beta chain sequence, with context. Its matching antigen is unknown. The study ran its PCR with 60 Vbeta and 13 Jbeta primers. The assay was immunoSEQ multiplex PCR, and TCRdb's table has in-frame clones only and misses some. This sample carries about 140,000 clones, 70% to 80% of them seen once, and the ten largest clones take under 5.5%. The data derive from a study of cytomegalovirus exposure and HLA in healthy donors. Study-level background: About four fifths of 398 genotyped donors fell in the Caucasian-associated ancestry cluster.

CDR3 length: 15 residues. Germline V lookup: CDR1 SGHVS, CDR2 FQNEAQ. Trimming removed 2 bases from V and 3 bases from J; junction bases left unmatched: 2. The study's findings and limits: The majority of CMV-associated TCR beta chains were reported as apparently HLA-restricted in a later analysis. As immune exposure information, only CMV serostatus was available. For most subjects, TCR beta sequences were reported to predict HLA-A and HLA-B alleles with accuracy.

The receptor's source is a woman aged 50 to 60 in good health and CMV-seronegative. The chain has TRBV7-8 and TRBJ2-7, with TRBD2 matching 12 bases. Sequences were obtained from PBMCs. As DNA, the CDR3 is TGTGCCAGCAGCTTAAAGGGACTAGCGGGCTACGAGCAGTACTTC. Amino acids: CASSLKGLAGYEQYF.